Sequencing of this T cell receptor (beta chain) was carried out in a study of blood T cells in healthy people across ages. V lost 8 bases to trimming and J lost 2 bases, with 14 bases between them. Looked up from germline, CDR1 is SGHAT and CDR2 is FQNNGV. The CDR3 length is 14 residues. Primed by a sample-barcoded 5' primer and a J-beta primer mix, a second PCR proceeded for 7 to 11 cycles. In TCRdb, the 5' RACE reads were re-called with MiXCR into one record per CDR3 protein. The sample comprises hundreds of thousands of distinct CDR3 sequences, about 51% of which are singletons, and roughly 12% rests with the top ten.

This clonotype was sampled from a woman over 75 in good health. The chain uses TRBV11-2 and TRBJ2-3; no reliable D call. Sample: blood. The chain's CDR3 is CASLGSFPTDTQYF. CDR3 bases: TGTGCCAGCCTCGGCTCCTTCCCCACAGATACGCAGTATTTT. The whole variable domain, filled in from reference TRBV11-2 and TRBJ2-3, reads EAGVAQSPRYKIIEKRQSVAFWCNPISGHATLYWYQQILGQGPKLLIQFQNNGVVDDSQLPKDRFSAERLKGVDSTLKIQPAKLEDSAVYLCASLGSFPTDTQYFGPGTRLTVL.